Each of the 19 T cell receptor beta chains below was sequenced from the same sample in a study of blood T cell repertoires in COVID-19. Sequencing used immunoSEQ multiplex PCR; TCRdb keeps in-frame clones, though not all of them. The sample yields roughly 80,000 clones, over 65% seen once. Sequencing was carried out using peripheral blood. These receptors were taken from a human donor in a cohort sampled during active COVID-19.

This clone showed up just once. This rearrangement joins TRBV11-3 to TRBJ1-3; D call uncertain. The CDR3 has 13 residues. CDR1 is SGHNT, CDR2 YENEEA, per germline. V was pared by 4 bases and J by 3 bases, with 7 bases between. The CDR3 region is CASSSLSGNTIYF. CDR3 DNA sequence: TGTGCCAGCAGCTCCCTGAGTGGAAACACCATATATTTT. The full variable domain, in which reference TRBV11-3 and TRBJ1-3 provide the parts outside the CDR3, is EAGVVQSPRYKIIEKKQPVAFWCNPISGHNTLYWYLQNLGQGPELLIRYENEEAVDDSQLPKDRFSAERLKGVDSTLKIQPAELGDSAVYLCASSSLSGNTIYFGEGSWLTVV.

The genes are TRBV5-1 and TRBJ2-2, with D perhaps TRBD2 (5 bases). This CDR3 has 14 amino acids. Germline V gene data show CDR1 as SGHRS and CDR2 as YFSETQ. V was pared by 5 bases and J by 5 bases, with 13 bases between. CDR3 coding DNA: TGCGCCAGCAGAGGGAACCCGGGAACCGGGGAGCTGTTTTTT. Residues: CASRGNPGTGELFF. The whole variable domain, filled in from reference TRBV5-1 and TRBJ2-2, reads KAGVTQTPRYLIKTRGQQVTLSCSPISGHRSVSWYQQTPGQGLQFLFEYFSETQRNKGNFPGRFSGRQFSNSRSEMNVSTLELGDSALYLCASRGNPGTGELFFGEGSRLTVL.

V usage is TRBV19 and J usage is TRBJ1-2, with a tentative D call TRBD1 (6 bases). CDR3 size: 17 residues. Germline CDR1 is LNHDA and CDR2 is SQIVND (reference sequence). Trimming removed 1 base at V and 1 base at J, with 16 bases between. The CDR3 sequence: CASSIAGRAGVNYGYTF. The CDR3 region has the DNA TGTGCCAGTAGTATAGCAGGCAGGGCAGGGGTTAACTATGGCTACACCTTC.

The CDR3 nucleotides read TGTGCCAGCAGCACACGGACTAGCGGGGGAGCCGGGGAGCTGTTTTTT. Translation gives CASSTRTSGGAGELFF. The chain couples TRBV14 to TRBJ2-2, with 13 bases aligning to TRBD2. The CDR3 has 16 residues. Germline V gene data show CDR1 as SGHDN and CDR2 as FVKESK. Unmatched junction bases numbered 6, after V lost 5 bases and J lost 6 bases.

The chain has TRBV7-9 and TRBJ2-7; tentative D call: TRBD1 (5 bases). V was shortened by 4 bases and J by 2 bases, with 12 bases between the two germline ends. CDR3 size: 14 residues. Germline values: CDR1 SEHNR, CDR2 FQNEAQ (reference sequence). For the CDR3, the DNA is TGTGCCAGCAGCTCCCCAAAGGGGCCCTACGAGCAGTACTTC. Translation: CASSSPKGPYEQYF.

The chain combines TRBV9 with TRBJ2-1; 15 nucleotides agree with TRBD2. The CDR3 totals 16 residues. Trimming cost V 0 bases and J 9 bases; bases outside gene matches: 4. CDR1 and CDR2 from the germline V gene are SGDLS and YYNGEE. The CDR3 reads CASSVGTSGRGAEQFF. CDR3 in DNA: TGTGCCAGCAGCGTAGGGACTAGCGGGAGGGGAGCTGAGCAGTTCTTC.

This clone was detected once. V and J are TRBV3-1 (or the pseudogene TRBV3-2) and TRBJ1-4, with D possibly being TRBD1 (5 bases). The V gene's germline CDR1 is LGHDT and CDR2 YNNKEL (reference sequence). Trimming cost V 9 bases and J 5 bases, with 16 bases left between them. CDR3 length equals 14 residues. For the CDR3, the DNA is TGTGCCAGTTCCCTCGCAGGGTTAAATGAAAAACTGTTTTTT. As protein: CASSLAGLNEKLFF.

The V call is TRBV2, the J call TRBJ2-1; the D gene is possibly TRBD2 (6 bases). Germline CDR1 and CDR2: SNHLY and FYNNEI. This CDR3 is 12 amino acids long. V was pared by 8 bases and J by 5 bases, with 10 bases between. CDR3 sequence (DNA): TGTGCCAGCCGGCGGGAAGACAATGAGCAGTTCTTC. It codes for CASRREDNEQFF.

The chain couples TRBV7-9 to TRBJ2-7, with 7 bases identical to TRBD2. Per germline, CDR1 SEHNR and CDR2 FQNEAQ (reference sequence). J gave up 5 bases and V 0 bases, and 10 bases lay outside the gene matches. The CDR3 extends over 16 amino acids. This chain's CDR3 is CASSLALVLANDEQYF. In DNA, the CDR3 is TGTGCCAGCAGCTTAGCGCTGGTACTAGCGAATGACGAGCAGTACTTC.

V and J are TRBV5-4 and TRBJ2-5, with D perhaps TRBD1 (6 bases). The CDR3 consists of 13 residues. Trimming pared 1 base from V and 5 bases from J, leaving 9 bases between. Looked up from germline, CDR1 is SGHNT and CDR2 is YYREEE (reference sequence). The CDR3: CASSLTGSETQYF. In nucleotides, the CDR3 is TGTGCCAGCAGCTTGACAGGGTCGGAGACCCAGTACTTC.

The chain joins TRBV7-6 to TRBJ1-5; a weak D match, TRBD1 (5 bases). Deletions cut 5 bases from V and 0 bases from J, with 14 bases between. This CDR3 has 16 residues. Germline assignment: CDR1 SGHVS and CDR2 FNYEAQ. DNA for the CDR3: TGTGCCAGCAGCCCAGGGATGGGTAATAGCAATCAGCCCCAGCATTTT. This encodes CASSPGMGNSNQPQHF.

This chain connects TRBV5-1 to TRBJ1-3, with D maybe TRBD1 (6 bases). The CDR3 is 15 residues long. V shed 3 bases and J shed 0 bases, with 10 bases lying between them. The germline V gene has CDR1 SGHRS and CDR2 YFSETQ. CDR3: CASSWGGSSGNTIYF. The CDR3 coding sequence is TGCGCCAGCAGCTGGGGGGGCAGCTCTGGAAACACCATATATTTT.

V is TRBV19 and J is TRBJ2-4; D is uncertain. V dropped 3 bases and J dropped 8 bases, with 14 bases sitting between them. Germline assignment: CDR1 LNHDA and CDR2 SQIVND (reference sequence). This CDR3 region has 14 residues. The CDR3 DNA reads TGTGCCAGTAGTATGAAATTGGCCACAGACATTCAGTACTTC. Its protein is CASSMKLATDIQYF.

The CDR3 sequence is CASSMTGGANTEAFF. CDR3 bases: TGTGCCAGTAGTATGACAGGGGGCGCGAACACTGAAGCTTTCTTT. The chain joins TRBV19 to TRBJ1-1, with 10 bases aligning to TRBD1. CDR3 length equals 15 residues. Germline trimming cut 3 bases from V and 1 base from J; bases unmatched to any gene: 2. Germline loops: CDR1 LNHDA, CDR2 SQIVND (reference sequence).

The V and J genes are TRBV28 and TRBJ1-1; TRBD1 is a possible D gene (5 bases). Trimming stripped 4 bases from V and 7 bases from J, with 10 bases between. The CDR3 spans 12 residues. Per germline, CDR1 MDHEN and CDR2 SYDVKM. CDR3 DNA sequence: TGTGCCAGCAGTTCGAACAGGATTGAAGCTTTCTTT. It is translated as CASSSNRIEAFF.

This chain links TRBV28 with TRBJ2-7; 8 bases fit TRBD2. Per germline, CDR1 MDHEN and CDR2 SYDVKM. The CDR3 has 15 residues. With 1 base clipped from V and 2 bases from J, the junction kept 4 bases outside the gene matches. DNA of the CDR3: TGTGCCAGCAGTTTATTGGGCGGGAGGACCTACGAGCAGTACTTC. It encodes CASSLLGGRTYEQYF.

V usage is TRBV11-3 and J usage is TRBJ1-5, with D maybe TRBD1 (5 bases). V lost 2 bases, J lost 3 bases, and 14 bases lay in between. This CDR3 contains 16 residues. CDR1 is SGHNT and CDR2 is YENEEA in the germline V gene. This CDR3 is CASSLQRGSSNQPQHF. The DNA for the CDR3 is TGTGCCAGCAGCTTACAGCGGGGCTCTTCCAATCAGCCCCAGCATTTT.

The chain couples TRBV5-1 to TRBJ1-1; 7 bases map to TRBD1. Trimming removed 5 bases from V and 4 bases from J; junction bases left unmatched: 8. Germline-derived CDR1 and CDR2 are SGHRS and YFSETQ. The CDR3 extends over 14 amino acids. In DNA, the CDR3 is TGCGCCAGCAGAGCTGATCCAGGGGGCACTGAAGCTTTCTTT. This gives the protein CASRADPGGTEAFF.

This sequence joins TRBV5-6 and TRBJ2-7; TRBD1 matches 11 bases. The CDR3 runs to 18 residues. With V trimmed by 3 bases and J by 2 bases, 13 bases remained unmatched. CDR1 is SGHDT and CDR2 is YYEEEE in the germline V gene. CDR3 amino acids: CASSYGGPGGQGAYEQYF. CDR3 nucleotide sequence: TGTGCCAGCAGCTACGGCGGGCCGGGGGGACAGGGGGCCTACGAGCAGTACTTC.